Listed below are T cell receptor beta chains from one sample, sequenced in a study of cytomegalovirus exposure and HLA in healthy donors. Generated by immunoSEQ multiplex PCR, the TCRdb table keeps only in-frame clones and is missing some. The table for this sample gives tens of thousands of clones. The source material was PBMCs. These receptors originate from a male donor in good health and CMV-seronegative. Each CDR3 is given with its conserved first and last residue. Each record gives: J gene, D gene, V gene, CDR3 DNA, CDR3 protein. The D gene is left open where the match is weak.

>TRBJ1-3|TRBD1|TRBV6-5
TGTGCCAGCAGTATCCGGGACAGCAGAAACACCATATATTTT
CASSIRDSRNTIYF
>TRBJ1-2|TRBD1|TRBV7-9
TGTGCCAGCAGCAACCTCCGGGACAGGGGGAACTATGGCTACACCTTC
CASSNLRDRGNYGYTF
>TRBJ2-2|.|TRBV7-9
TGTGCCAGCAGCTTCGGGGGGCAGGTGGCCGGGGAGCTGTTTTTT
CASSFGGQVAGELFF
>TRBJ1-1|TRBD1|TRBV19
TGTGCCAGTGCCCCGGGGACAGGGGGCGAGTGGACTGAAGCTTTCTTT
CASAPGTGGEWTEAFF
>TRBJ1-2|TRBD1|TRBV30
TGTGCCTGGAGTTCCCCCGGACAGGGACACGGCTACACCTTC
CAWSSPGQGHGYTF
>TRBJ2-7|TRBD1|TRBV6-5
TGTGCCAGCAGTTACTCATCCGGGACAGGGACCTACGAGCAGTACTTC
CASSYSSGTGTYEQYF
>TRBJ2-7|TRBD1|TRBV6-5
TGTGCCAGCAGTTACTCAAGGGGGCAGGGCTCCTACGAGCAGTACTTC
CASSYSRGQGSYEQYF
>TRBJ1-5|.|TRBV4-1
TGCGCCAGCAGCCAAGAGTTCAGAAGCAATCAGCCCCAGCATTTT
CASSQEFRSNQPQHF
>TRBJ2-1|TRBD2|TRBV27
TGTGCCAGCAGTTTCTCCGGACTAGCGGGAGGGAGCAATGAGCAGTTCTTC
CASSFSGLAGGSNEQFF
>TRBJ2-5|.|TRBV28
TGTGCCAGCAGCTACCCGACAGTTCTCTTTCAAGAGACCCAGTACTTC
CASSYPTVLFQETQYF
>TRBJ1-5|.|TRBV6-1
TGTGCCAGCAGCCAAGGCAAGGAGAATCAGCCCCAGCATTTT
CASSQGKENQPQHF